This TCR beta chain derives from a study of tumor-infiltrating lymphocytes in localized non-small cell lung cancer. Study background: From each patient, both tumor and uninvolved lung, non-adjacent to tumor, were sampled.

Study-level points and caveats: Technical variation could not be separated from intratumor heterogeneity here.

The table came from immunoSEQ multiplex PCR; TCRdb's copy has only in-frame clones and leaves some out. The sample holds 15,000 or so clones, 35% to 55% seen once. As concerns this clone: Its antigen is not identified.

What was sequenced was lung tumor tissue. This clonotype was sampled from a human donor with non-small cell lung cancer.

The CDR3: CASSLGSGQVGYTF. The CDR3 nucleotides read TGTGCCAGCAGTTTAGGTTCCGGACAGGTCGGCTACACCTTC. The chain couples TRBV28 to TRBJ1-2, with 7 bases identical to TRBD1. Unmatched junction bases numbered 8, after V lost 2 bases and J lost 8 bases. Per germline, CDR1 MDHEN and CDR2 SYDVKM. This CDR3 has 14 residues.